The 32 T cell receptor beta chains below were found in one sample sequenced in a study of T cell clonality in common variable immunodeficiency. Repertoires were generated with immunoSEQ multiplex PCR, while TCRdb's copy carries only in-frame clones and drops some. The specimen has about 35,000 clones, none found just once. Source material: peripheral blood mononuclear cells. Source of these receptors: a person aged 18 to 69 in good health.

This clone has just a few counts. Sequencing ends 3 residues short of the CDR3 end; the germline J gene provides the rest. This chain connects TRBV18 to TRBJ1-2; TRBD1 matches at 7 bases. J was trimmed by 0 bases and V by 7 bases; bases with no gene match: 8. Germline V lookup: CDR1 KGHSH, CDR2 LQKENI. The CDR3 length is 15 residues. This CDR3 reads CASLPGTVSNYGYTF. The CDR3 bases that were read are TGTGCCAGCTTACCCGGGACAGTATCTAACTATGGC.

This clone was recorded many times. The sequenced fragment ends 3 residues before the CDR3 boundary, so the rest is inferred from the germline J gene. The chain uses TRBV5-4 and TRBJ2-3; 8 bases map to TRBD2. V shed 1 base, J shed 0 bases, and the junction held 1 base outside the gene matches. The CDR3 runs to 15 residues. CDR1 is SGHNT and CDR2 is YYREEE in the germline V gene (reference sequence). This CDR3 reads CASSLTSGSTDTQYF. The part of the CDR3 DNA that was read is TGTGCCAGCAGCTTGACTAGCGGAAGCACAGATACG. The full variable domain, in which reference TRBV5-4 and TRBJ2-3 provide the parts outside the CDR3, is ETGVTQSPTHLIKTRGQQVTLRCSSQSGHNTVSWYQQALGQGPQFIFQYYREEENGRGNFPPRFSGLQFPNYSSELNVNALELDDSALYLCASSLTSGSTDTQYFGPGTRLTVL.

This clone was seen many times. The read ends 3 residues before the CDR3 terminus; that terminus is restored from the germline J gene. The V call is TRBV30, the J call TRBJ2-3; perhaps TRBD1 as D (5 bases). Germline-derived CDR1 and CDR2 are GTSNPN and SVGIG (reference sequence). This CDR3 has 14 amino acids. Deletions cut 1 base from V and 3 bases from J, with 11 bases between. CDR3 DNA, as far as it was read: TGTGCCTGGAGTGATAAGGGGTGGACAGATACG. Its protein is CAWSDKGWTDT. The whole CDR3 is CAWSDKGWTDTQYF.

This clone was counted many times. Coverage ceases 3 residues before the CDR3 finishes, and the germline J gene fills in the end. The V call is TRBV6-1, the J call TRBJ2-1, with 12 bases aligning to TRBD2. Unmatched junction bases numbered 2, after V lost 4 bases and J lost 1 base. There are 16 residues in the CDR3. Looked up from germline, CDR1 is MNHNS and CDR2 is SASEGT. CDR3 bases read: TGTGCCAGCAGTGCAACTAGCGGGGGGTCCTACAATGAG. This sequence encodes CASSATSGGSYNE. The full-length CDR3 reads as CASSATSGGSYNEQFF.

This clone has ten or more counts. Coverage ceases 3 residues before the CDR3 finishes, and the germline J gene fills in the end. V gene TRBV6-7 combines with J gene TRBJ2-2, with TRBD1 as a possible D gene (6 bases). TRBV6-7 is an ORF, and what it does is uncertain. The CDR3 covers 17 residues. V lost 0 bases and J lost 1, with 12 bases in between. The CDR3: CASSYSGRGKNTGELFF. The sequenced part of the CDR3 DNA is TGTGCCAGCAGTTACTCTGGCAGGGGTAAGAACACCGGGGAG.

This clone was seen repeatedly, ten times or more. The CDR3 sequence: CATSRKDRFSGNTIYF. The covered CDR3 bases are TGTGCCACCAGCAGGAAGGACAGATTCTCTGGAAACACC. V is TRBV15 and J is TRBJ1-3; D may be TRBD1 (6 bases). The missing CDR3 end, 3 residues past where the read stops, is filled in from the germline J gene. Germline CDR1 LNHNV, CDR2 YYDKDF (reference sequence). CDR3 length: 16 residues. Trimming shortened V by 3 bases and J by 0 bases, and 12 bases separated the two germline ends.

This clone was counted ten times or more. The missing CDR3 end, 3 residues past where the read stops, is filled in from the germline J gene. V and J are TRBV10-3 and TRBJ1-4; a possible D gene is TRBD1 (6 bases). The CDR3 is made up of 12 amino acids. CDR1 and CDR2 (germline): ENHRY, SYGVKD. The sequenced CDR3 bases are TGTGCCAGCCAACAGGGATCCGCGGAA. It is translated as CASQQGSAE. The whole CDR3 sequence reads CASQQGSAELFF.

This clone was picked up many times. The read ends 3 residues early relative to the CDR3; the germline J gene fills the gap. The V and J genes are TRBV7-9 and TRBJ2-3; 7 bases are shared with TRBD2. CDR1 SEHNR and CDR2 FQNEAQ come from the germline V gene (reference sequence). The CDR3 contains 13 residues. The CDR3 spells CASSLAETSPQYF. The sequenced CDR3 bases are TGTGCCAGCAGCTTAGCGGAGACTAGCCCG.

This clone has only a few counts. The CDR3 end falls 3 residues outside the read, so it is completed with the germline J gene. Other DNA sequences in the sample encode the same CDR3. The rearrangement joins TRBV5-1 to TRBJ1-6; possibly TRBD1 for D (6 bases). Between the trimmed V and J ends, which lost 2 bases and 8 bases, there was a span of 17 bases. Germline V CDR1 and CDR2: SGHRS, YFSETQ. The CDR3 has 16 residues. The CDR3 DNA, read in part, is TGCGCCAGCAGCTTTACACCAGTCCACAGGGATTCACCC. It specifies CASSFTPVHRDSP. The entire CDR3 protein is CASSFTPVHRDSPLHF.

Ten or more counts support this clone. Read coverage stops 3 residues before the CDR3 terminus; the germline J gene supplies the remainder. The rearrangement uses TRBV11-2 and TRBJ2-3; TRBD2 is a possible D gene (5 bases). From germline, CDR1 is SGHAT and CDR2 FQNNGV. V lost 5 bases and J 0 bases, leaving 9 bases between the germline ends. CDR3 length: 14 amino acids. The sequenced CDR3 bases are TGTGCCAGCAGCCCAAGGACTAGCACAGATACG. This codes for CASSPRTSTDT. The complete CDR3 protein is CASSPRTSTDTQYF.

This clone occurred many times. Read sequence stops 3 residues before the CDR3 end, and the germline J gene provides the missing end. This chain uses TRBV20-1 with TRBJ2-7; 11 bases align to TRBD2. Trimming at V came to 3 bases and at J to 6 bases, leaving 7 bases not matched to a gene. Germline values: CDR1 DFQATT, CDR2 SNEGSKA (reference sequence). This CDR3 spans 14 amino acids. Incomplete CDR3 DNA: TGCAGTGCTAGTTCTAGCGGGAGGACCCTCGAG. It translates to CSASSSGRTLE. The full CDR3 protein is CSASSSGRTLEQYF.

This clone was observed at least ten times. Incomplete CDR3 DNA: TGTGCCAGCTCACCACCTAGCGAGATCGGGGAG. It yields the protein CASSPPSEIGE. The full CDR3 protein is CASSPPSEIGELFF. The chain recombines TRBV18 with TRBJ2-2, with a possible D match to TRBD2 (5 bases). The read terminates 3 residues ahead of where the CDR3 ends, so the germline J gene completes it. Germline V gene sequence: CDR1 KGHSH, CDR2 LQKENI. The ends were cut back, 0 bases at V and 7 bases at J, with 9 bases in the middle. The length of the CDR3 is 14 residues.

This clone was observed at least ten times. Read data end 3 residues before the CDR3 end; the end is taken from the germline J gene. V gene TRBV19 combines with J gene TRBJ2-4; 8 bases agree with TRBD2. With 3 bases clipped from V and 5 bases from J, the junction kept 3 bases outside the gene matches. This CDR3 spans 14 amino acids. Germline lookup yields CDR1 LNHDA and CDR2 SQIVND (reference sequence). The CDR3 sequence: CASSISGGENIQYF. Partial CDR3 DNA: TGTGCCAGTAGTATCTCCGGGGGGGAAAACATT.

This clone has at least ten counts. The read ends 3 residues shy of where the CDR3 ends; the end is completed using the germline J gene. The chain carries TRBV7-9 and TRBJ1-1, with D unresolved. CDR3 size: 13 residues. Per the germline V gene, CDR1 is SEHNR and CDR2 is FQNEAQ (reference sequence). V lost 4 bases to trimming and J lost 1 base, with 7 bases between them. This CDR3 is CASSWAANTEAFF. The covered CDR3 bases are TGTGCCAGCAGCTGGGCCGCGAACACTGAA.

The sample holds a few counts of this clone. Read sequence stops 3 residues before the CDR3 end, and the germline J gene provides the missing end. The chain couples TRBV11-1 to TRBJ2-2; perhaps TRBD2 as D (6 bases). Trimming removed 5 bases at V and 1 base at J, with 11 bases between. Germline V gene sequence: CDR1 SGHAT, CDR2 FQDESV (reference sequence). This CDR3 region has 15 residues. The DNA read from the CDR3 is TGTGCCAGCAGCGGCCGGGACTTGAACACCGGGGAG. Protein product: CASSGRDLNTGE. In full, the CDR3 reads CASSGRDLNTGELFF.

This clone was observed at least ten times. The CDR3 is cut off 3 residues early in the read; its end comes from the germline J gene. The chain recombines TRBV10-3 with TRBJ2-7; perhaps TRBD1 as D (6 bases). V was cut by 0 bases and J by 0 bases, with 6 bases left in between. Germline values: CDR1 ENHRY, CDR2 SYGVKD. The CDR3 is 14 residues long. CDR3 protein: CAISESDSSYEQYF. CDR3 DNA (partial): TGTGCCATCAGTGAGTCGGACAGCTCCTACGAG.

This clone was counted ten times or more. The sequenced fragment ends 3 residues before the CDR3 boundary, so the rest is inferred from the germline J gene. This chain links TRBV29-1 with TRBJ1-4, with 7 bases identical to TRBD1. Per the germline V gene, CDR1 is SQVTM and CDR2 is ANQGSEA. After removal of 6 bases from V and 4 bases from J, the junction contained 8 bases not matched to a gene. The CDR3 is 14 residues long. CDR3 bases read: TGCAGCGTGGGAGGGACAGAAATTAATGAAAAA. Encoded protein: CSVGGTEINEK. In full, the CDR3 is CSVGGTEINEKLFF. The whole variable domain, filled in from reference TRBV29-1 and TRBJ1-4, reads SAVISQKPSRDICQRGTSLTIQCQVDSQVTMMFWYRQQPGQSLTLIATANQGSEATYESGFVIDKFPISRPNLTFSTLTVSNMSPEDSSIYLCSVGGTEINEKLFFGSGTQLSVL.

This clone was seen a few times. The missing CDR3 end, 3 residues past where the read stops, is filled in from the germline J gene. This chain uses TRBV11-1 with TRBJ2-2, with 9 bases identical to TRBD1. V lost 5 bases and J lost 1; bases outside the gene matches: 2. The CDR3 extends over 15 amino acids. Germline values: CDR1 SGHAT, CDR2 FQDESV (reference sequence). Incomplete CDR3 DNA: TGTGCCAGCAGCCTGGGACAGGGGAACACCGGGGAG. This translates into CASSLGQGNTGE. The full CDR3 protein reads CASSLGQGNTGELFF.

This clone was seen repeatedly, ten times or more. The read stops 3 residues short of the end of the CDR3; the missing end is completed from the germline J gene. This chain links TRBV12-3 or TRBV12-4 with TRBJ2-1; TRBD2 aligns across 8 bases. The trim removed 6 bases at V and 5 bases at J, leaving 9 bases unmatched. The CDR3 loop spans 15 amino acids. CDR3 bases read: TGTGCCAGCAGCCTAAGCGGGAGTGGACACAATGAG. It yields the protein CASSLSGSGHNE. The complete CDR3 reads CASSLSGSGHNEQFF.

The table lists this clone with many counts. The read ends 3 residues shy of where the CDR3 ends; the end is completed using the germline J gene. The genes are TRBV5-4 and TRBJ1-1; 9 nucleotides match TRBD1. Germline values: CDR1 SGHNT, CDR2 YYREEE (reference sequence). The CDR3 sequence is 15 residues long. The trim removed 1 base at V and 4 bases at J, leaving 5 bases unmatched. The sequenced part of the CDR3 DNA is TGTGCCAGCAGCTTGCAGACAGGGGGGGGCACTGAA. Translating gives CASSLQTGGGTE. The entire CDR3 protein is CASSLQTGGGTEAFF.

This clone was seen many times. The read halts 3 residues ahead of the CDR3 end, with the missing end drawn from the germline J gene. The chain recombines TRBV20-1 with TRBJ2-1, with D perhaps given as TRBD1 or TRBD2 (6 bases each). The CDR3 is 14 residues long. Germline CDR1 DFQATT, CDR2 SNEGSKA (reference sequence). V dropped 6 bases and J dropped 4 bases, with 16 bases sitting between them. The CDR3 sequence is CSARDTLSYNEQFF. The CDR3 bases that were read are TGCAGTGCGCGGGACACCCTCTCGTACAATGAG.

This clone was counted ten times or more. The observed sequence ends 3 residues before the CDR3 terminus, with the missing tail filled in from the germline J gene. The J gene is TRBJ2-7, the V gene TRBV6-4; 8 bases align to TRBD2. V lost 0 bases and J lost 2; bases outside the gene matches: 9. This CDR3 is 17 amino acids long. The germline gives CDR1 MRHNA, CDR2 SNTAGT. CDR3: CASSDSSRLARTYEQYF. The DNA read from the CDR3 is TGTGCCAGCAGTGACTCTTCCAGACTAGCGAGAACCTACGAG.

This clone was seen only a few times. With the read ending 3 residues before the CDR3 end, the germline J gene is used to fill in that end. The J gene is TRBJ2-7, the V gene TRBV2; D possibly corresponds to TRBD1 (5 bases). This CDR3 has 13 residues. CDR1 is SNHLY, CDR2 FYNNEI, per germline. Deletions cut 3 bases from V and 2 bases from J, with 8 bases between. The sequenced part of the CDR3 DNA is TGTGCCAGCAGTGATTCAGGGACCTACGAG. The encoded protein is CASSDSGTYE. The full CDR3 sequence reads CASSDSGTYEQYF.

To note about this clone: One base away lies a much larger clone, so this may be a sequencing read error. The read ends 3 residues shy of where the CDR3 ends; the end is completed using the germline J gene. The chain links TRBV7-8 to TRBJ2-5, with D possibly TRBD1 on 5 matching bases. The CDR3 has 14 amino acids. CDR1 and CDR2 from the germline V gene are SGHVS and FQNEAQ. CDR3 DNA, as far as it was read: TGTGCCAGCAGCCCAGTGACAGTCTCAGATACC. Protein: CASSPVTVSDT. From start to end, the CDR3 is CASSPVTVSDTQYF.

This clone appeared a few times. The read comes to an end 3 residues before the CDR3 does, leaving the germline J gene to fill in the end. The chain is built from TRBV30 and TRBJ2-1; 7 bases are shared with TRBD2. CDR1 is GTSNPN and CDR2 is SVGIG in the germline V gene (reference sequence). The CDR3 contains 15 residues. Germline trimming cut 1 base from V and 3 bases from J; bases unmatched to any gene: 6. The CDR3 spells CAWSEAGVGYNEQFF. CDR3 DNA, as far as it was read: TGTGCCTGGAGTGAGGCGGGAGTAGGCTACAATGAG.

Concerning this clone: The sequence runs out 3 residues before the end of the CDR3; the remainder is reconstructed from the germline J gene. The chain employs TRBV7-9 and TRBJ1-2; no definite D call. CDR3 length: 13 amino acids. Germline assignment: CDR1 SEHNR and CDR2 FQNEAQ (reference sequence). CDR3 bases read: TGTGCCAGCAGCCCAAATAGCACAAATACC. It specifies CASSPNSTNT. The full CDR3 sequence reads CASSPNSTNTYTF.

This clone was detected ten times or more. The read ends 3 residues shy of where the CDR3 ends; the end is completed using the germline J gene. The chain combines TRBV30 with TRBJ1-1, with TRBD1 matching 7 bases. The ends lost 4 bases at V and 5 bases at J; junction bases unmatched: 13. Per germline, CDR1 GTSNPN and CDR2 SVGIG (reference sequence). This CDR3 is built from 15 residues. The CDR3 DNA, read in part, is TGTGCCTGGATGCCCGGACAGGCCCGGCGGACTGAA. Translating gives CAWMPGQARRTE. The full CDR3 reads CAWMPGQARRTEAFF.

As concerns this clone: The DNA ends 3 residues before the CDR3 does, and the rest of the CDR3 is filled in from the germline J gene. This rearrangement joins TRBV5-1 to TRBJ1-2; 8 bases agree with TRBD1. Germline V gene lookup returns CDR1 SGHRS and CDR2 YFSETQ. This CDR3 is built from 15 residues. CDR3 sequence: CASSLDQGATYDYTF. CDR3 DNA (partial): TGCGCCAGCAGCTTGGATCAGGGGGCAACCTACGAC.

Many counts were recorded for this clone. The observed sequence ends 3 residues before the CDR3 terminus, with the missing tail filled in from the germline J gene. V gene TRBV19 combines with J gene TRBJ1-5, with TRBD1 as a possible D gene (5 bases). Germline values: CDR1 LNHDA, CDR2 SQIVND (reference sequence). The CDR3 contains 15 residues. V was trimmed by 3 bases and J by 2 bases, leaving 11 bases between them. Here the CDR3 reads CASSISGGGNQPQHF. CDR3 bases read: TGTGCCAGTAGTATTTCCGGGGGTGGCAATCAGCCC.

This clone has at least ten counts. With the read ending 3 residues before the CDR3 end, the germline J gene is used to fill in that end. The J gene is TRBJ1-3, the V gene TRBV20-1, with 11 bases lining up with TRBD1. Germline lookup yields CDR1 DFQATT and CDR2 SNEGSKA (reference sequence). V was pared by 6 bases and J by 1 base, with 5 bases of the junction left unmatched. This CDR3 has 15 residues. The covered CDR3 bases are TGCAGTGCGGCGCGGGACAGGGGGTCTGGAAACACC. This translates into CSAARDRGSGNT. The full-length CDR3 reads as CSAARDRGSGNTIYF.

This clone was picked up many times. The read comes to an end 3 residues before the CDR3 does, leaving the germline J gene to fill in the end. The gene calls are TRBV4-2 and TRBJ1-2, with D uncertain. Germline lookup yields CDR1 LGHNA and CDR2 YNFKEQ. There are 16 residues in the CDR3. V was clipped by 0 bases and J by 0 bases, with 11 bases between them. CDR3 loop: CASSQEGSRANYGYTF. The CDR3 DNA, read in part, is TGTGCCAGCAGCCAAGAGGGCAGCCGAGCTAACTATGGC.

This clone was detected ten times or more. Sequencing ends 3 residues short of the CDR3 end; the germline J gene provides the rest. The rearrangement joins TRBV5-1 to TRBJ1-1; 8 nucleotides agree with TRBD1. The junction had 6 bases not matched to a gene; V was cut back by 5 bases and J by 3 bases. The CDR3 length is 14 residues. The germline V gene has CDR1 SGHRS and CDR2 YFSETQ. Here the CDR3 reads CASRGQVVDTEAFF. The CDR3 bases that were read are TGCGCCAGCAGGGGACAGGTGGTTGACACTGAA.